This T cell receptor beta chain was retrieved from a study of blood T cell repertoires in COVID-19. There are 14 residues in the CDR3. Unmatched junction bases numbered 7, after V lost 4 bases and J lost 10 bases. Germline lookup yields CDR1 MGHDK and CDR2 SYGVNS. Method: immunoSEQ multiplex PCR; TCRdb's copy keeps in-frame clones and lacks some. Of a few hundred thousand clones detected, around four fifths appear once; the ten largest clones hold around 4.2%. The receptor was isolated from a woman aged 45 to 65 with active or convalescent COVID-19. The chain recombines TRBV25-1 with TRBJ1-1, with TRBD1 identical over 12 bases. Material for sequencing was peripheral blood. The CDR3 loop reads CASSGPGQGARAFF. In DNA form, the CDR3 reads TGTGCCAGCAGTGGGCCGGGACAGGGGGCAAGAGCTTTCTTT.